These T cell receptor beta chains were read from a single sample in a study of shared clonotypes between healthy human individuals. This table comes from immunoSEQ multiplex PCR, and its TCRdb copy is limited to in-frame clones, with some not included. The sample yields roughly 1,100,000 clones, about three quarters seen once. Sequencing was performed on memory CD4+ T cells sorted from blood. Source of these receptors: a man aged 18 to 29 in good health. Each CDR3 is given with its conserved first and last residue. Fields, in order: V gene, clone size, D gene, J gene, CDR3 DNA, CDR3 protein. D genes are given only for firm matches. Only some rows state a clone size, as once, few, many or a class for expanded clones.

V gene: TRBV6-6; clone size: -; D gene: -; J gene: TRBJ1-4; CDR3 DNA: TGTGCCAGCAGCGTGACCGCGGGGGAAAAACTGTTTTTT; CDR3 protein: CASSVTAGEKLFF
V gene: TRBV28; clone size: -; D gene: -; J gene: TRBJ1-4; CDR3 DNA: TGTGCCAGCAGTTCGCCGGGGGGTCATGAAAAACTGTTTTTT; CDR3 protein: CASSSPGGHEKLFF
V gene: TRBV6-6; clone size: -; D gene: -; J gene: TRBJ2-2; CDR3 DNA: TGTGCCAGCACCCCCTTCGGCGGGACGGTCGGGGAGCTGTTTTTT; CDR3 protein: CASTPFGGTVGELFF
V gene: TRBV5-1; clone size: -; D gene: TRBD1; J gene: TRBJ1-6; CDR3 DNA: TGCGCCAGCAGCTTGGAGGTCACAGGGGGTTCACCCCTCCACTTT; CDR3 protein: CASSLEVTGGSPLHF
V gene: TRBV18; clone size: -; D gene: TRBD2; J gene: TRBJ2-7; CDR3 DNA: TGTGCCAGCTCACCAGTAGCGGGAGAAGGTGGCGAGCAGTACTTC; CDR3 protein: CASSPVAGEGGEQYF
V gene: TRBV30; clone size: few; D gene: -; J gene: TRBJ2-7; CDR3 DNA: TGTGCCTGGAGTCTCCTTCCCCCCTACGAGCAGTACTTC; CDR3 protein: CAWSLLPPYEQYF
V gene: TRBV7-3; clone size: -; D gene: -; J gene: TRBJ2-7; CDR3 DNA: TGTGCCAGCAGCCCAGACACGCCTCCCAATCCTCTGTACTTC; CDR3 protein: CASSPDTPPNPLYF
V gene: TRBV4-1; clone size: -; D gene: -; J gene: TRBJ2-5; CDR3 DNA: TGCGCCAGCAGGCGAACCCCGACAGTCAAAGAGACCCAGTACTTC; CDR3 protein: CASRRTPTVKETQYF
V gene: TRBV6-5; clone size: -; D gene: TRBD2; J gene: TRBJ2-7; CDR3 DNA: TGTGCCAGCAGTTACAGGACTAGCGGGAGTGGCTACGAGCAGTACTTC; CDR3 protein: CASSYRTSGSGYEQYF
V gene: TRBV11-2; clone size: -; D gene: TRBD1; J gene: TRBJ1-1; CDR3 DNA: TGTGCCAGCGGTATTGACAGGGGATACACTGAAGCTTTCTTT; CDR3 protein: CASGIDRGYTEAFF
V gene: TRBV5-5; clone size: -; D gene: -; J gene: TRBJ2-3; CDR3 DNA: TGTGCCAGCAGCCCGATCACAGGTCCCACTACGCAGTATTTT; CDR3 protein: CASSPITGPTTQYF
V gene: TRBV28; clone size: -; D gene: TRBD1; J gene: TRBJ2-7; CDR3 DNA: TGTGCCAGCAGTTTAAGGCGGGACAGGGGGGGTGAGCAGTACTTC; CDR3 protein: CASSLRRDRGGEQYF
V gene: TRBV30; clone size: -; D gene: TRBD1; J gene: TRBJ2-5; CDR3 DNA: TGTGCCTGGAGTTCGAAGGGGGCCGGTGGGCAGGAGACCCAGTACTTC; CDR3 protein: CAWSSKGAGGQETQYF
V gene: TRBV2; clone size: -; D gene: -; J gene: TRBJ2-7; CDR3 DNA: TGTGCCAGCCAGACCGGGACCCTCTACGAGCAGTACTTC; CDR3 protein: CASQTGTLYEQYF
V gene: TRBV7-9; clone size: once; D gene: -; J gene: TRBJ2-1; CDR3 DNA: TGTGCCAGCAGCGCCGGAGGTGGCCCCCCCCTACAGGGTGAGCAGTTCTTC; CDR3 protein: CASSAGGGPPLQGEQFF
V gene: TRBV18; clone size: once; D gene: -; J gene: TRBJ2-6; CDR3 DNA: TGTGCCAGCTCACCACCGGAAGGCTCTGGGGCCAACGTCCTGACTTTC; CDR3 protein: CASSPPEGSGANVLTF
V gene: TRBV7-8; clone size: -; D gene: TRBD1; J gene: TRBJ1-2; CDR3 DNA: TGTGCCAGCAGCCAACAGGGGGTGGAAGGCTACACCTTC; CDR3 protein: CASSQQGVEGYTF
V gene: TRBV6-1; clone size: -; D gene: -; J gene: TRBJ2-7; CDR3 DNA: TGTGCCAGCAGGACCCCCTACGAGCAGTACTTC; CDR3 protein: CASRTPYEQYF
V gene: TRBV6-6; clone size: -; D gene: -; J gene: TRBJ2-6; CDR3 DNA: TGTGCCAGCAGTCCCTGGGACTCTGGGGCCAACGTCCTGACTTTC; CDR3 protein: CASSPWDSGANVLTF
V gene: TRBV18; clone size: -; D gene: -; J gene: TRBJ2-7; CDR3 DNA: TGTGCCAGCTCACCTGCAGGCCTCACCTACGAGCAGTACTTC; CDR3 protein: CASSPAGLTYEQYF
V gene: TRBV2; clone size: -; D gene: TRBD1; J gene: TRBJ1-1; CDR3 DNA: TGTGCCAGCAATTCACAGGGGACAAGATCCGAAGCTTTCTTT; CDR3 protein: CASNSQGTRSEAFF
V gene: TRBV28; clone size: once; D gene: -; J gene: TRBJ1-3; CDR3 DNA: TGTGCCGGTTCGGGGGGGGCTGGAAACACCATATATTTT; CDR3 protein: CAGSGGAGNTIYF
V gene: TRBV25-1; clone size: -; D gene: -; J gene: TRBJ1-1; CDR3 DNA: TGTGCCAGCAGTGAATTGGGGAACACTGAAGCTTTCTTT; CDR3 protein: CASSELGNTEAFF